This T cell receptor (beta chain) came from a study of vaccination and CD4 T cells after COVID-19. Study details: In the convalescent cohort, there were six males and four females, two of them Hispanic. SARS-CoV-2, HCoV-NL63, HCoV-OC43 and HCoV-229E supplied the overlapping spike peptides used to stimulate cells.

V was pared by 5 bases and J by 4 bases, with 22 bases between. The CDR3 contains 17 residues. Germline-derived CDR1 and CDR2 are KGHDR and SFDVKD. This clonotype came up once. The antigen is undetermined. The assay that was used to sequence DNA from cultured CD4+ T cells was the Oncomine TCR Beta short-read assay. Extraction of genomic DNA was performed on cultured CD4+ T cells. MiXCR, applied by TCRdb to the PCR reads, yields one record per CDR3 protein. The sample holds 15,000 or so distinct CDR3 sequences, 43% seen once. Treatment given: approximately nine-day PBMC culture with coronavirus spike peptide pools or control peptides (ViraFEST assay).

The origin of this receptor is a human donor who had recovered from COVID-19. The V and J genes are TRBV24-1 and TRBJ1-2, with TRBD1 as a possible D gene (6 bases). The sequencing sample was made of CD4+ T cells from blood, cultured in vitro. The CDR3 DNA is TGTGCCACCAGTGGCCCCGTGGGGGGGGCTTATGGCTATGGCTACACCTTC. Protein product: CATSGPVGGAYGYGYTF.